The sequence of this T cell receptor beta chain was determined in a study of blood T cell repertoires in COVID-19. About the research overall: Sites in the United States, Italy and Spain provided acute and convalescent COVID-19 samples. T cells, B-cell-depleted T cells, or PBMCs provided the cDNA or gDNA that served as material.

In the original processing: The authors estimated nucleated cell counts from reference gene primer amplification. Produced via immunoSEQ multiplex PCR; TCRdb's table is partial and in-frame only. V and J calls plus clone size are reproduced from that table; the DNA served to infer D and trimming. The sample shows about 110,000 clones, about 79% of them seen only once. Material: peripheral blood. This clonotype was obtained from a woman of 80 years or more with active or convalescent COVID-19.

This CDR3 is CASRTGTLRDIQYF. CDR3 bases: TGTGCCAGTAGAACCGGGACTCTAAGGGACATTCAGTACTTC. The chain couples TRBV19 to TRBJ2-4; tentatively, D is TRBD2 (6 bases). This CDR3 is 14 amino acids long. V shed 6 bases and J shed 8 bases, with 17 bases lying between them. The germline gives CDR1 LNHDA, CDR2 SQIVND (reference sequence). The full variable domain, with the rest looked up from reference TRBV19 and TRBJ2-4, is DGGITQSPKYLFRKEGQNVTLSCEQNLNHDAMYWYRQDPGQGLRLIYYSQIVNDFQKGDIAEGYSVSREKKESFPLTVTSAQKNPTAFYLCASRTGTLRDIQYFGAGTRLSVL.